The sequence of this T cell receptor beta chain was determined in a study of graft-versus-host responses after intestinal transplantation. Deletions cut 3 bases from V and 4 bases from J, with 21 bases between. This CDR3 comprises 17 residues. Per germline, CDR1 MGHRA and CDR2 YSYEKL. Profiling relied on immunoSEQ multiplex PCR, and the TCRdb table lists in-frame clones only, not all of them. In the table there are approximately 58,000 clones, roughly 90% of which are singletons. Here the sequenced sample was PBMCs, taken 26 days after transplant. This chain links TRBV4-1 with TRBJ1-2, with a possible D match to TRBD1 (6 bases). This clonotype originated in a human patient who received an intestinal transplant, so some T cells may come from the graft donor. In nucleotides, the CDR3 is TGCGCCAGCAGCCATAGAGGAGACCAGGACAGAGCCTATGGCTACACCTTC. Translated: CASSHRGDQDRAYGYTF.